The 29 T cell receptor beta chains reported below all come from one sample, sequenced in a study of Ad26.COV2.S vaccination and SARS-CoV-2 variants. Treatment: about 20 received Ad26.COV2.S at low or high dose, single or two shots; roughly five received placebo; per-sample allocation not given. It was on day 63 after the first vaccine or placebo injection that samples were taken. The protocol was immunoSEQ multiplex PCR, while the TCRdb copy is restricted to in-frame clones and leaves out a portion. The sample holds approximately 480,000 clones; 87% are singletons and the top ten take around 13%. Source: peripheral blood, taken in a trial of Ad26.COV2.S vaccine versus placebo. These receptor sequences come from a person aged 18 to 65 who received the Ad26.COV2.S COVID-19 vaccine or a placebo.

This sequence joins TRBV5-1 and TRBJ1-4, with D possibly being TRBD1 (5 bases). The CDR3 is 14 residues long. CDR1 is SGHRS, CDR2 YFSETQ, per germline. Trimming left V 0 bases short and J 8 bases short, with 11 bases between. DNA of the CDR3: TGCGCCAGCAGCTTGGCCGGGGGAGGGGAAAAACTGTTTTTT. Protein: CASSLAGGGEKLFF.

The gene calls are TRBV2 and TRBJ1-2; D is unclear. With 10 bases removed from V and 8 bases from J, the gap between germline ends came to 14 bases. Germline CDR1 and CDR2: SNHLY and FYNNEI. This CDR3 has 11 residues. CDR3 sequence: CATPVGLGYTF. Here the CDR3 DNA reads TGTGCCACCCCCGTTGGTTTGGGCTACACCTTC.

The chain has TRBV7-2 and TRBJ1-5; no firm D call. Trimming removed 4 bases from V and 0 bases from J, with 10 bases in between. The CDR3 totals 15 residues. CDR1 is SGHTA and CDR2 is FQGNSA in the germline V gene. CDR3 residues: CASSWTPNSNQPQHF. The CDR3 nucleotides are TGTGCCAGCAGCTGGACCCCCAATAGCAATCAGCCCCAGCATTTT.

The J gene is TRBJ2-1, the V gene TRBV29-1; D unresolved. V was trimmed by 6 bases and J by 8 bases, leaving 14 bases between them. CDR3 length equals 12 residues. Germline V gene sequence: CDR1 SQVTM, CDR2 ANQGSEA. CDR3 bases: TGCAGCGTACGCCCGTCCGGGTATGAGCAGTTCTTC. Translating it yields CSVRPSGYEQFF.

The chain couples TRBV28 to TRBJ1-1; 7 nucleotides match TRBD1. V gave up 3 bases and J gave up 5 bases; unmatched junction bases: 3. Germline V gene lookup returns CDR1 MDHEN and CDR2 SYDVKM. The CDR3 extends over 13 amino acids. The CDR3 sequence: CASSFPGGTEAFF. The CDR3 bases are TGTGCCAGCAGTTTCCCAGGGGGTACTGAAGCTTTCTTT.

Comment on this clone: An end of the junction differs from the germline gene, which may be a read error. The chain employs TRBV7-8 and TRBJ2-7; 9 bases fit TRBD2. The length of the CDR3 is 14 residues. Germline V gene sequence: CDR1 SGHVS, CDR2 FQNEAQ. The CDR3 DNA reads as TGTGCCAGCAGCTTCGGGACTAGCTCCCACGAGCAGTACTTC. Amino acid sequence: CASSFGTSSHEQYF.

The V call is TRBV18, the J call TRBJ1-5; D is undetermined. Per the germline V gene, CDR1 is KGHSH and CDR2 is LQKENI. V gave up 2 bases and J gave up 4 bases, with 9 bases separating them. There are 14 residues in the CDR3. DNA for the CDR3: TGTGCCAGCTCACCAGACTCTTATAATCAGCCCCAGCATTTT. Translation: CASSPDSYNQPQHF.

J is TRBJ1-5 and V is TRBV30; D perhaps matches TRBD1 (6 bases). V lost 4 bases and J lost 7, with 14 bases in between. This CDR3 comprises 13 residues. CDR1 is GTSNPN and CDR2 is SVGIG in the germline V gene (reference sequence). CDR3 sequence reads: CAWTEGGAQPQHF. Written as DNA, the CDR3 is TGTGCCTGGACCGAGGGGGGAGCACAGCCCCAGCATTTT.

This sequence joins TRBV5-1 and TRBJ2-3; 7 nucleotides agree with TRBD1. The CDR3 length is 16 residues. The V and J ends lost 3 bases and 2 bases, in that order; junction bases with no gene match: 9. Germline CDR1 SGHRS, CDR2 YFSETQ. The CDR3 nucleotides are TGCGCCAGCAGCTCATCGACAGGGCTAATCACAGATACGCAGTATTTT. It yields the protein CASSSSTGLITDTQYF.

This chain uses TRBV11-3 with TRBJ2-1, with 9 positions matching TRBD2. Germline V gene data show CDR1 as SGHNT and CDR2 as YENEEA. V shed 1 base, J shed 6 bases, and the junction held 16 bases outside the gene matches. The CDR3 consists of 19 residues. CDR3 sequence reads: CASSLGAPRGGRAGNEQFF. The CDR3 nucleotides read TGTGCCAGCAGCTTAGGGGCCCCCCGCGGCGGGAGGGCCGGCAATGAGCAGTTCTTC.

J is TRBJ2-7 and V is TRBV7-9; a weak D match, TRBD1 (5 bases). In germline, CDR1 is SEHNR, CDR2 FQNEAQ (reference sequence). V lost 5 bases and J 3 bases, leaving 17 bases between the germline ends. This CDR3 has 15 amino acids. CDR3 coding DNA: TGTGCCAGCAGCCTATCTGGGGCCGTCGTCTACGAGCAGTACTTC. Protein sequence: CASSLSGAVVYEQYF.

The genes are TRBV19 and TRBJ2-7; the D is unclear. CDR3 size: 16 residues. The germline V gene has CDR1 LNHDA and CDR2 SQIVND (reference sequence). The V gene lost 3 bases and the J gene lost 6 bases, with 21 bases spanning the gap. CDR3 amino acids: CASSIVFRSPVREQYF. In DNA form, the CDR3 reads TGTGCCAGTAGTATTGTCTTCCGGTCTCCCGTCCGCGAGCAGTACTTC.

The chain couples TRBV28 to TRBJ2-2, with D hard to call. CDR1 is MDHEN, CDR2 SYDVKM, per germline. Trimming left V 10 bases short and J 4 bases short, with 19 bases between. The CDR3 contains 15 residues. The CDR3 region has the DNA TGTGCCATCCTGGAAGGGAAGGCAGGCACCGGGGAGCTGTTTTTT. Its protein is CAILEGKAGTGELFF.

J is TRBJ2-3 and V is TRBV6-1; possibly TRBD2 for D (6 bases). The CDR3 runs 13 residues. CDR1 and CDR2 from the germline V gene are MNHNS and SASEGT. The V and J ends lost 3 bases and 3 bases respectively, with 7 bases between them. The CDR3 DNA reads TGTGCCAGCAGTGATGGACTAACAGATACGCAGTATTTT. Its protein product is CASSDGLTDTQYF.

V usage is TRBV11-2 and J usage is TRBJ2-3; D is tentatively TRBD1 or TRBD2 (5 bases each). Deletions cut 5 bases from V and 2 bases from J, with 14 bases between. Germline lookup yields CDR1 SGHAT and CDR2 FQNNGV. The CDR3 is 15 residues long. CDR3 sequence (DNA): TGTGCCAGCAGCCACCTGGGGGTCCTCACAGATACGCAGTATTTT. It codes for CASSHLGVLTDTQYF.

This chain links TRBV30 with TRBJ2-5; the match to TRBD2 covers 8 bases. The V gene end was trimmed by 3 bases and the J gene end by 9 bases; junction bases not matched to a gene: 18. The CDR3 is made up of 16 amino acids. Germline V gene sequence: CDR1 GTSNPN, CDR2 SVGIG (reference sequence). CDR3 amino acids: CAWRRDSGVPQRAQYF. The CDR3 DNA reads as TGTGCCTGGAGGAGAGATAGCGGGGTCCCCCAGAGGGCCCAGTACTTC.

The chain joins TRBV6-2 or TRBV6-3 to TRBJ2-7; 7 bases agree with TRBD2. Germline CDR1 is MNHEY and CDR2 is SVGEGT. With 5 bases clipped from V and 6 bases from J, the junction kept 10 bases outside the gene matches. The CDR3 covers 14 residues. CDR3 in DNA: TGTGCCAGCAGTCCGAAGCGGGAAGTCGGCGAGCAGTACTTC. Protein: CASSPKREVGEQYF.

The gene calls are TRBV5-1 and TRBJ2-1, with unresolved D. The V gene's germline CDR1 is SGHRS and CDR2 YFSETQ. The CDR3 loop spans 14 amino acids. The V end was cut by 0 bases, the J end by 10 bases, with 14 bases between. The chain's CDR3 is CASSLGPSSQEQFF. In nucleotides, the CDR3 is TGCGCCAGCAGCTTGGGCCCTTCGTCCCAGGAGCAGTTCTTC.

The J gene is TRBJ2-2, the V gene TRBV5-5; no clear D. The germline V gene has CDR1 SGHKS and CDR2 YYEKEE (reference sequence). Trimming took 4 bases from V and 0 from J, leaving 10 bases between them. The CDR3 runs 15 residues. Here the CDR3 reads CASSTLTTNTGELFF. CDR3 in DNA: TGTGCCAGCAGCACCCTGACCACGAACACCGGGGAGCTGTTTTTT.

The chain links TRBV6-5 to TRBJ2-5, with D tentatively TRBD1 (6 bases). Germline V lookup: CDR1 MNHEY, CDR2 SVGAGI. The germline V and J ends were trimmed by 4 bases and 5 bases, with 11 bases remaining between them. The CDR3 covers 13 residues. The CDR3 DNA sequence: TGTGCCAGCAGTTGGACAGAGTGGGAGACCCAGTACTTC. Its translation is CASSWTEWETQYF.

Concerning this clone: This sample also contains other DNA sequences that code for the same CDR3. The rearrangement joins TRBV19 to TRBJ2-7, with 8 bases identical to TRBD1. CDR3 length: 15 residues. Germline V gene lookup returns CDR1 LNHDA and CDR2 SQIVND (reference sequence). V lost 5 bases to trimming and J lost 2 bases; unmatched junction nucleotides: 8. The CDR3: CASSATGTGTYEQYF. The DNA for the CDR3 is TGTGCCAGTAGTGCAACCGGGACAGGAACCTACGAGCAGTACTTC.

J is TRBJ2-7 and V is TRBV7-8, with D possibly TRBD2 on 5 matching bases. The V gene's germline CDR1 is SGHVS and CDR2 FQNEAQ. V lost 2 bases and J 0 bases, leaving 14 bases between the germline ends. The CDR3 loop spans 16 amino acids. This CDR3 is CASSLIIAGSSYEQYF. The CDR3 bases are TGTGCCAGCAGCTTAATTATCGCGGGCAGCTCCTACGAGCAGTACTTC.

The chain uses TRBV27 and TRBJ2-1; 9 bases line up with TRBD2. Losses at the gene ends were 0 bases for V and 5 bases for J; bases not matched to a gene: 8. Germline CDR1 reads MNHEY; CDR2 reads SMNVEV (reference sequence). The CDR3 runs to 17 residues. The CDR3 is CASSLSSLAGTDNEQFF. The CDR3 DNA reads TGTGCCAGCAGTTTATCCTCCCTAGCGGGGACTGACAATGAGCAGTTCTTC.

In its sample, this clone was seen once. V and J are TRBV6-5 and TRBJ2-7, with 7 bases aligning to TRBD2. This CDR3 has 14 amino acids. The V segment lost 5 bases and the J segment 0 bases; nucleotides outside the gene matches: 4. CDR1 is MNHEY, CDR2 SVGAGI, per germline. CDR3 in DNA: TGTGCCAGCAGTCGGGGGGACCACTCCTACGAGCAGTACTTC. Protein: CASSRGDHSYEQYF.

This clone appeared a single time. The rearrangement joins TRBV5-1 to TRBJ2-7; a weak D match, TRBD1 (6 bases). This CDR3 contains 13 residues. Germline CDR1 reads SGHRS; CDR2 reads YFSETQ. The V end was cut by 4 bases, the J end by 2 bases, with 10 bases between. CDR3 protein: CASSGGGTYEQYF. The CDR3 DNA reads as TGCGCCAGCAGCGGGGGCGGCACCTACGAGCAGTACTTC.

V usage is TRBV19 and J usage is TRBJ2-1; weak D call: TRBD1 (6 bases). V lost 5 bases and J lost 9, with 17 bases in between. This CDR3 region has 14 residues. Germline values: CDR1 LNHDA, CDR2 SQIVND (reference sequence). The CDR3 spells CASSWGPDRGEQFF. The DNA for the CDR3 is TGTGCCAGTAGTTGGGGGCCGGACCGGGGTGAGCAGTTCTTC.

The rearrangement joins TRBV6-6 to TRBJ1-1; TRBD1 matches at 7 bases. This CDR3 spans 15 amino acids. J lost 5 bases, V lost 4 bases, and 10 bases had no gene match. Germline CDR1 is MNHNY and CDR2 is SVGAGI (reference sequence). In DNA, the CDR3 is TGTGCCAGCAGTTCCAGCAGGGGGGAGGGAACTGAAGCTTTCTTT. Its protein product is CASSSSRGEGTEAFF.

The gene calls are TRBV7-3 and TRBJ1-1; 7 bases are a match to TRBD1. CDR1 is SGHTA, CDR2 FQGTGA, per germline. This CDR3 has 15 residues. The J segment lost 3 bases and the V segment lost 1 base, leaving 5 bases of the junction unmatched. CDR3 DNA: TGTGCCAGCAGCTTAAAGGGGGCTTCGGACACTGAAGCTTTCTTT. Translating it yields CASSLKGASDTEAFF.

DNA of the CDR3: TGTGCCAGCAGCTTAGCGGCGGCGGGAGGTGGGGCTATTAACACCGGGGAGCTGTTTTTT. Encoded protein: CASSLAAAGGGAINTGELFF. The J gene is TRBJ2-2, the V gene TRBV7-6; 8 bases map to TRBD2. Germline V gene lookup returns CDR1 SGHVS and CDR2 FNYEAQ. Losses at the gene ends were 0 bases for V and 2 bases for J; bases not matched to a gene: 14. There are 20 residues in the CDR3.